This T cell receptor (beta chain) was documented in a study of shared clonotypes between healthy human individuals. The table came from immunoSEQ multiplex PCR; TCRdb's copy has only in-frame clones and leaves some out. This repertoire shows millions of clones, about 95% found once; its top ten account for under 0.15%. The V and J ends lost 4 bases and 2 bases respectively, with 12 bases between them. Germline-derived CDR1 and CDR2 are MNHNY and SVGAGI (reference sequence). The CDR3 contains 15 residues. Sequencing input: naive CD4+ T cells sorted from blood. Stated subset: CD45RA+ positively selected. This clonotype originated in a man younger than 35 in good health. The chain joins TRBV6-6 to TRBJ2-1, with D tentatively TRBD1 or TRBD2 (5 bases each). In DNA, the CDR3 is TGTGCCAGCAGTTCACCGGGACGGACCTACAATGAGCAGTTCTTC. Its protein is CASSSPGRTYNEQFF.